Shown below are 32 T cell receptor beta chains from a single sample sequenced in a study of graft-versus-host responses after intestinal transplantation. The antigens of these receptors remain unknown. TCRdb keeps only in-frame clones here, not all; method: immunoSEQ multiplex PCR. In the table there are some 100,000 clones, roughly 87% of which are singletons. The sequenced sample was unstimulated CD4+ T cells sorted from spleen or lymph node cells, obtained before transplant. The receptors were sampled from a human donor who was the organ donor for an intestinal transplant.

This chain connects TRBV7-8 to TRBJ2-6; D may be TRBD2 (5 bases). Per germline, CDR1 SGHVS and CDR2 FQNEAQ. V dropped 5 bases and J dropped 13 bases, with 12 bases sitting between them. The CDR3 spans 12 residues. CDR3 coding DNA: TGTGCCAGCAGCCTACGTGGGGAGGTCCTGACTTTC. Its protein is CASSLRGEVLTF.

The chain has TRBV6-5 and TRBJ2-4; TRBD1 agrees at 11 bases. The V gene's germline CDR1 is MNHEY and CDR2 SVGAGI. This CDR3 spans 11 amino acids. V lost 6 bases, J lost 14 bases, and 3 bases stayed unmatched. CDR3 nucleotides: TGTGCCAGCAGCCAGGGACAGGGGGAGTACTTC. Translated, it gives CASSQGQGEYF.

This CDR3 reads CASSLGEGWAFF. In nucleotides, the CDR3 is TGCGCCAGCAGCTTGGGGGAGGGGTGGGCTTTCTTT. J is TRBJ1-1 and V is TRBV5-1; weak D call: TRBD1 (5 bases). The CDR3 totals 12 residues. Trimming removed 0 bases from V and 11 bases from J, with 11 bases in between. CDR1 is SGHRS and CDR2 is YFSETQ in the germline V gene.

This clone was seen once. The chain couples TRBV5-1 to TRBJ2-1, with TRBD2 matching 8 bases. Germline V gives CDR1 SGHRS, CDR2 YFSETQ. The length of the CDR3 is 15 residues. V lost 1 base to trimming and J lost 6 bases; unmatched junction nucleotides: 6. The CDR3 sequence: CASSLFTGGPNEQFF. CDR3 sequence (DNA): TGCGCCAGCAGCTTGTTTACGGGGGGGCCCAATGAGCAGTTCTTC.

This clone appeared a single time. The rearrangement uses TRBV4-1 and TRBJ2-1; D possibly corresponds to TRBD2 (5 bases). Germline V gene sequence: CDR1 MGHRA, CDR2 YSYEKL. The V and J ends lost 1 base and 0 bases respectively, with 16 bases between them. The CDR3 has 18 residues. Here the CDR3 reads CASSQGVLRDSSYNEQFF. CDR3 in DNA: TGCGCCAGCAGCCAAGGTGTCCTTCGGGATAGCTCCTACAATGAGCAGTTCTTC.

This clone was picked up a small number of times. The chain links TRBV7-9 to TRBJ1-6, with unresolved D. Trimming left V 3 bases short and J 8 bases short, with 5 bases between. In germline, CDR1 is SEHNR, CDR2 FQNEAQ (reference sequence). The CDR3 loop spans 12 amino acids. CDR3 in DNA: TGTGCCAGCAGCTTCCCCGATTCACCCCTCCACTTT. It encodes CASSFPDSPLHF. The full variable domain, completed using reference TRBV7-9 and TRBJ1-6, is DTGVSQNPRHKITKRGQNVTFRCDPISEHNRLYWYRQTLGQGPEFLTYFQNEAQLEKSRLLSDRFSAERPKGSFSTLEIQRTEQGDSAMYLCASSFPDSPLHFGNGTRLTVT.

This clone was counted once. The chain's CDR3 is CASSILLGVRADTQYF. The CDR3 nucleotides are TGTGCCAGTAGTATCCTGCTGGGGGTACGTGCAGATACGCAGTATTTT. The chain uses TRBV19 and TRBJ2-3; D could derive from TRBD1 or TRBD2 (5 bases each). The CDR3 consists of 16 residues. V was trimmed by 3 bases and J by 4 bases, leaving 17 bases between them. In germline, CDR1 is LNHDA, CDR2 SQIVND (reference sequence).

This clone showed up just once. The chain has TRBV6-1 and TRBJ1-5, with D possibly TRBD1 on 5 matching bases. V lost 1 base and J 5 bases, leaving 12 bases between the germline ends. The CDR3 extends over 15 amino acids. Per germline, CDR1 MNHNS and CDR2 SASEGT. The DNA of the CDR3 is TGTGCCAGCAGTGAAGGGAACAGGAAATATCAGCCCCAGCATTTT. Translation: CASSEGNRKYQPQHF.

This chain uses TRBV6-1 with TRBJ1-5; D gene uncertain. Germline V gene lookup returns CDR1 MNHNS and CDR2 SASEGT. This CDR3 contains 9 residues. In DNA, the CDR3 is TGTGCGTGTGGACAGCCCCAGCATTTT. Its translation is CACGQPQHF.

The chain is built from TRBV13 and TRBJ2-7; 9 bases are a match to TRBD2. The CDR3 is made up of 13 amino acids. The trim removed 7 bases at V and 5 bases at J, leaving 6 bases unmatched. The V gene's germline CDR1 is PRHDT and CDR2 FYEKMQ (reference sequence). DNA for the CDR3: TGTGCCAGCAATGCGGGGGGGAGAAACGAGCAGTACTTC. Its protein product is CASNAGGRNEQYF. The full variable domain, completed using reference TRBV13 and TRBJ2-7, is AAGVIQSPRHLIKEKRETATLKCYPIPRHDTVYWYQQGPGQDPQFLISFYEKMQSDKGSIPDRFSAQQFSDYHSELNMSSLELGDSALYFCASNAGGRNEQYFGPGTRLTVT.

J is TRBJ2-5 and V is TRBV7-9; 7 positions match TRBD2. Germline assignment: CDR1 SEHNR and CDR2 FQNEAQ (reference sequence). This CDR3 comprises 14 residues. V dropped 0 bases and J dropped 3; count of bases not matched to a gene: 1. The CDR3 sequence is CASSLAGGEETQYF. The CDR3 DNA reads TGTGCCAGCAGCTTAGCGGGGGGGGAAGAGACCCAGTACTTC.

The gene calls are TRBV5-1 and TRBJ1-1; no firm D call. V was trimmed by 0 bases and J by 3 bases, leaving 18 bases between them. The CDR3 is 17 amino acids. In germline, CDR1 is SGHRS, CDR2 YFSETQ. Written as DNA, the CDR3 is TGCGCCAGCAGCTTGGGTTCGCGGGTTGCTCGAGACACTGAAGCTTTCTTT. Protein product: CASSLGSRVARDTEAFF.

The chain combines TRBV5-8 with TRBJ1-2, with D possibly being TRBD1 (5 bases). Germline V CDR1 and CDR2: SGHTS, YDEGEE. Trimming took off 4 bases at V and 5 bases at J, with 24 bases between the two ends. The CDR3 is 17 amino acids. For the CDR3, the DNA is TGTGCCAGCAGCGGTGGGGCGACACCCCCGGCGATATATGGCTACACCTTC. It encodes CASSGGATPPAIYGYTF. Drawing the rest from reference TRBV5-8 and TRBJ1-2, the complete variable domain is EAGVTQSPTHLIKTRGQQATLRCSPISGHTSVYWYQQALGLGLQFLLWYDEGEERNRGNFPPRFSGRQFPNYSSELNVNALELEDSALYLCASSGGATPPAIYGYTFGSGTRLTVV.

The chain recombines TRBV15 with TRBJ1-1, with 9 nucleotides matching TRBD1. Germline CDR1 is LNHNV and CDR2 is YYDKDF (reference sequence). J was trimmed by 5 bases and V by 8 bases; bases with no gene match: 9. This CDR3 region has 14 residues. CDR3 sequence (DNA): TGTGCCACCCTTTTGGGGGGACAGGGAACTGAAGCTTTCTTT. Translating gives CATLLGGQGTEAFF.

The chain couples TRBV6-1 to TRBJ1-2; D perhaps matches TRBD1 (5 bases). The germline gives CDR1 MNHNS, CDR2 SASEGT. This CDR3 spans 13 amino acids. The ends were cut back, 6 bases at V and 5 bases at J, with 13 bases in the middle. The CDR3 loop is CASSRRGVYGYTF. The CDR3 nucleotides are TGTGCCAGCAGCCGGCGGGGGGTATATGGCTACACCTTC.

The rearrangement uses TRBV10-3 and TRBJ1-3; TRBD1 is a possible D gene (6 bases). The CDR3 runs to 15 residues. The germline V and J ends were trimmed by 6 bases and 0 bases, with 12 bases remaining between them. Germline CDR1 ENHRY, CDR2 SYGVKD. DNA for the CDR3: TGTGCCATCAGAGGGGGGGGGAGCTCTGGAAACACCATATATTTT. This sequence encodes CAIRGGGSSGNTIYF.

The CDR3 is CASRWQGSEKLFF. The CDR3 nucleotides are TGTGCCAGCAGGTGGCAGGGCTCTGAAAAACTGTTTTTT. The chain is built from TRBV6-5 and TRBJ1-4; a possible D gene is TRBD1 (5 bases). V was cut by 6 bases and J by 7 bases, with 12 bases left in between. The CDR3 extends over 13 amino acids. Per the germline V gene, CDR1 is MNHEY and CDR2 is SVGAGI.

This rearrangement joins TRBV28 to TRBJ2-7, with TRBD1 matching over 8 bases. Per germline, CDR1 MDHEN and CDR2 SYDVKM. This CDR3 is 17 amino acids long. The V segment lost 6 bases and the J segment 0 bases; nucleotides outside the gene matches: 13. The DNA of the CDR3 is TGTGCCAGCAGCAGACCCGGATCCGGGACAGGCTCCTACGAGCAGTACTTC. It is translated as CASSRPGSGTGSYEQYF.

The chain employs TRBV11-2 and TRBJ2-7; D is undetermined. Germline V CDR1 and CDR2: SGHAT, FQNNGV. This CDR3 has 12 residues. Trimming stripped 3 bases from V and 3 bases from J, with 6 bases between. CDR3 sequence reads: CASSFLGYEQYF. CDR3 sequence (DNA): TGTGCCAGCAGCTTCCTCGGCTACGAGCAGTACTTC.

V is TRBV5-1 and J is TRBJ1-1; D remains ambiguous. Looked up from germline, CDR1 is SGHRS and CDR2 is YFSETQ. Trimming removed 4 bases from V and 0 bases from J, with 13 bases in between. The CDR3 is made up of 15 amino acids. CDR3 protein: CASSITKGVNTEAFF. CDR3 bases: TGCGCCAGCAGCATAACCAAGGGAGTGAACACTGAAGCTTTCTTT. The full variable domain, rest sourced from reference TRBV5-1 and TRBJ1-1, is KAGVTQTPRYLIKTRGQQVTLSCSPISGHRSVSWYQQTPGQGLQFLFEYFSETQRNKGNFPGRFSGRQFSNSRSEMNVSTLELGDSALYLCASSITKGVNTEAFFGQGTRLTVV.

CDR3 residues: CASSFPGGRQETQYF. DNA for the CDR3: TGTGCCAGCAGCTTCCCAGGGGGCAGGCAGGAGACCCAGTACTTC. The gene calls are TRBV5-6 and TRBJ2-5, with 8 positions matching TRBD1. V was pared by 2 bases and J by 5 bases, with 8 bases of the junction left unmatched. This CDR3 spans 15 amino acids. Germline CDR1 is SGHDT and CDR2 is YYEEEE.

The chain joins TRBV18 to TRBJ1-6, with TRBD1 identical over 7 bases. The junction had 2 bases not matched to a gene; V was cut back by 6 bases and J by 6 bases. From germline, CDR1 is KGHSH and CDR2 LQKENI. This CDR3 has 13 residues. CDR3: CASSTGLNSPLHF. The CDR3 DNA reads TGTGCCAGCTCGACAGGGCTTAATTCACCCCTCCACTTT.

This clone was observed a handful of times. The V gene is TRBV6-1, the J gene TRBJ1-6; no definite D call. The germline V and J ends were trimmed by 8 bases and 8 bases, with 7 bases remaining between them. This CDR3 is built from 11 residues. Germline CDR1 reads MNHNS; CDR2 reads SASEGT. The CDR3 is CASGRDSPLHF. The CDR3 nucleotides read TGTGCCAGCGGGAGAGATTCACCCCTCCACTTT.

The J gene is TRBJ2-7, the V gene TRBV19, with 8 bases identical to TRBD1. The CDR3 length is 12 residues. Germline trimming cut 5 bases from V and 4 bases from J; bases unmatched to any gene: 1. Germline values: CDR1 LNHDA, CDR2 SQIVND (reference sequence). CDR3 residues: CASSGQGYEQYF. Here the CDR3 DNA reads TGTGCCAGTAGTGGACAGGGTTACGAGCAGTACTTC.

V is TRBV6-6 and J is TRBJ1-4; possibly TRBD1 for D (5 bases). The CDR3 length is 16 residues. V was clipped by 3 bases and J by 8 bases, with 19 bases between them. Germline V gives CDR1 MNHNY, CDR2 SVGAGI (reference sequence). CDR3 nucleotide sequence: TGTGCCAGCAGTTATTTGAGTGGGGGATCGAAGGAAAAACTGTTTTTT. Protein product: CASSYLSGGSKEKLFF.

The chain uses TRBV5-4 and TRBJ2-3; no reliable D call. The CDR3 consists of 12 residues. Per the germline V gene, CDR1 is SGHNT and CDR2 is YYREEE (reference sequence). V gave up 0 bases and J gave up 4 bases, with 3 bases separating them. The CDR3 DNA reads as TGTGCCAGCAGCTTGGACCCAGATACGCAGTATTTT. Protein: CASSLDPDTQYF.

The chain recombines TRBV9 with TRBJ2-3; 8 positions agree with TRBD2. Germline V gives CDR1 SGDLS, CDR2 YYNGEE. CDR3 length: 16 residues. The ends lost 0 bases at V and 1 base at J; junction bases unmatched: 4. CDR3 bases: TGTGCCAGCAGCGTAGGACGTAGCGGGGGCACAGATACGCAGTATTTT. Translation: CASSVGRSGGTDTQYF.

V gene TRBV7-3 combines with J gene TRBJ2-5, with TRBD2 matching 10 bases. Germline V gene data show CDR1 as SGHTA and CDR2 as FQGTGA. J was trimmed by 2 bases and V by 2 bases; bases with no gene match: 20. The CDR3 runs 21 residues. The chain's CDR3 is CASSLFGTGASGGGLQETQYF. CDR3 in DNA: TGTGCCAGCAGCTTATTTGGGACGGGGGCTAGCGGGGGCGGATTACAAGAGACCCAGTACTTC.

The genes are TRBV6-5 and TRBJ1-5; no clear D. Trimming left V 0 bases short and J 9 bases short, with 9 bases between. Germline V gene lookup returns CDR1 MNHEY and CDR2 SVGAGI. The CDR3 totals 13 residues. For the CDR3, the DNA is TGTGCCAGCAGTTACTCGCCCCGGGGGCCCCAGCATTTT. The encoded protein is CASSYSPRGPQHF.

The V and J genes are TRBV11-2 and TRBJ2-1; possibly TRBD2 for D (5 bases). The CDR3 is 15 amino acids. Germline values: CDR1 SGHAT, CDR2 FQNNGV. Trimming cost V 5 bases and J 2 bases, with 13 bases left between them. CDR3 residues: CASSDRPGTYNEQFF. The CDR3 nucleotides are TGTGCCAGCAGCGACCGCCCCGGGACCTACAATGAGCAGTTCTTC.

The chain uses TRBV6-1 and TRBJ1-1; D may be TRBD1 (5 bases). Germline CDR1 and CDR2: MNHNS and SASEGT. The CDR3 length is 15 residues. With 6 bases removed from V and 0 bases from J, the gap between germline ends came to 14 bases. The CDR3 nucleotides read TGTGCCAGCAGCCCCGCAGGGCTAATGAACACTGAAGCTTTCTTT. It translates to CASSPAGLMNTEAFF.

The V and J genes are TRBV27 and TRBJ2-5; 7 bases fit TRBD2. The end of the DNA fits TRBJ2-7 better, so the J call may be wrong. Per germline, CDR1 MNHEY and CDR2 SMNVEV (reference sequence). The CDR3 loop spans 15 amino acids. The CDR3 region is CASSLLGGRRNEQYF. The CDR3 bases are TGTGCCAGCAGTTTATTGGGAGGGCGAAGAAACGAGCAGTACTTC.